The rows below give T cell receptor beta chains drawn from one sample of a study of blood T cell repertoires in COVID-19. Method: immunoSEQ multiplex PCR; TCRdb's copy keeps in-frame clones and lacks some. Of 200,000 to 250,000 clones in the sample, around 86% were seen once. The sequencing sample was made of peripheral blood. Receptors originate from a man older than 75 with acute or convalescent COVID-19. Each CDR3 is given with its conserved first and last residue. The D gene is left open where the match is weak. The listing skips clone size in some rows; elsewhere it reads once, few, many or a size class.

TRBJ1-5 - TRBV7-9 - CASSFGGSQPQHF TGTGCCAGCAGCTTCGGGGGTAGTCAGCCCCAGCATTTT
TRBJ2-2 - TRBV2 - CASSESGSGELFF TGTGCCAGCAGTGAATCCGGGAGCGGGGAGCTGTTTTTT
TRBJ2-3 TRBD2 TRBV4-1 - CASSQDRTSGTDTQYF TGCGCCAGCAGCCAAGATCGCACTAGCGGCACAGATACGCAGTATTTT
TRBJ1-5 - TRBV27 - CASGEENQPQHF TGTGCCAGCGGGGAGGAAAATCAGCCCCAGCATTTT
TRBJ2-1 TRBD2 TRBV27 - CASYRITSGSNEQFF TGTGCCAGCTATCGAATCACTAGCGGGAGCAATGAGCAGTTCTTC
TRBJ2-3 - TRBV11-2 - CASSFIDTQYF TGTGCCAGCAGCTTTATTGATACGCAGTATTTT
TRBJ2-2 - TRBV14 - CASSLLRGTGELFF TGTGCCAGCAGCCTCTTACGAGGAACCGGGGAGCTGTTTTTT
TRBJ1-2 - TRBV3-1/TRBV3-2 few CASSLGQGNGYGYTF TGTGCCAGCAGCCTCGGGCAGGGGAACGGCTATGGCTACACCTTC
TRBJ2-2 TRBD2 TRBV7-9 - CASSLGLAWGTKNTGELFF TGTGCCAGCAGCCTGGGACTAGCATGGGGGACAAAGAACACCGGGGAGCTGTTTTTT
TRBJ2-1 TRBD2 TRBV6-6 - CASIREGRVGEQFF TGTGCCAGCATCCGGGAGGGCCGGGTCGGTGAGCAGTTCTTC
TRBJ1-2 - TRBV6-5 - CASSYRPAYGYTF TGTGCCAGCAGTTACCGTCCAGCGTATGGCTACACCTTC
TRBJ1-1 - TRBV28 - CASSLRFEAFF TGTGCCAGCAGTTTACGGTTTGAAGCTTTCTTT
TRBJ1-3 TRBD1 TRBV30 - CAWSTGQQYSGNTIYF TGTGCCTGGAGTACGGGACAGCAATACTCTGGAAACACCATATATTTT
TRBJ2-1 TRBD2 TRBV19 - CASGLAHYNEQFF TGTGCCAGTGGACTAGCGCATTACAATGAGCAGTTCTTC
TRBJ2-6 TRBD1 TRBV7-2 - CASSPRTGLHSGANVLTF TGTGCCAGCAGCCCAAGGACAGGACTCCACTCTGGGGCCAACGTCCTGACTTTC
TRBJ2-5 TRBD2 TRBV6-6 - CASRLGTRQETQYF TGTGCCAGCAGGCTCGGGACTAGACAAGAGACCCAGTACTTC
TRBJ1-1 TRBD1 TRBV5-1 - CASSWTGVNTEAFF TGCGCCAGCAGCTGGACAGGGGTGAACACTGAAGCTTTCTTT
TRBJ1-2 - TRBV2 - CASLKGQWDYGYTF TGTGCCAGCCTTAAAGGACAGTGGGACTATGGCTACACCTTC
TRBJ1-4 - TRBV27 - CASSTGFATNEKLFF TGTGCCAGCAGTACCGGGTTCGCAACTAATGAAAAACTGTTTTTT
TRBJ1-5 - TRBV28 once CATAAEDTPHQPQHF TGTGCCACGGCGGCAGAAGATACCCCACATCAGCCCCAGCATTTT
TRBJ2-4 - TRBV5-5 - CASRLFRGGENIQYF TGTGCCAGCAGACTCTTCCGGGGCGGGGAAAACATTCAGTACTTC
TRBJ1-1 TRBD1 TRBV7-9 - CASSYQGAPTEAFF TGTGCCAGCAGCTACCAGGGGGCCCCCACTGAAGCTTTCTTT
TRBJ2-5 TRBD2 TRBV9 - CASSELAGVGETQYF TGTGCCAGCAGCGAACTAGCGGGAGTTGGGGAGACCCAGTACTTC
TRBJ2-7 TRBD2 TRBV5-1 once CASSLETVTSGQSSYEQYF TGCGCCAGCAGCTTGGAAACGGTGACTAGCGGGCAGAGCTCCTACGAGCAGTACTTC
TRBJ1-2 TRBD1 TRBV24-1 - CATSARDRGLYGYTF TGTGCCACCAGTGCCAGGGACAGGGGGCTTTATGGCTACACCTTC
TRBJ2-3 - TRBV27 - CASRRGTSTDTQYF TGTGCCAGCAGGAGAGGGACTAGCACAGATACGCAGTATTTT
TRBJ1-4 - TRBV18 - CASSPLAQGATNEKLFF TGTGCCAGCTCACCACTGGCCCAGGGCGCAACTAATGAAAAACTGTTTTTT
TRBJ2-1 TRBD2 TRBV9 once CASSTTSGSNEQFF TGTGCCAGCAGTACGACTAGCGGGAGCAATGAGCAGTTCTTC
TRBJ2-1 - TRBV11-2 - CASSLTRYNEQFF TGTGCCAGCAGCCTTACTCGGTACAATGAGCAGTTCTTC
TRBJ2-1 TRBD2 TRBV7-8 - CASSLEGTSGRRGNEQFF TGTGCCAGCAGCTTAGAAGGGACTAGCGGGAGAAGGGGCAATGAGCAGTTCTTC
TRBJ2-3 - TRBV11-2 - CASSLIGGQFTDTQYF TGTGCCAGCAGCTTGATAGGCGGGCAATTCACAGATACGCAGTATTTT
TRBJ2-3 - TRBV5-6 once CASKHPDTQYF TGTGCCAGCAAGCACCCAGATACGCAGTATTTT
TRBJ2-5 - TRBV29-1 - CSVLAGQETQYF TGCAGCGTTCTGGCGGGGCAAGAGACCCAGTACTTC